This T cell receptor beta chain emerged from a study of T cell repertoires in cytomegalovirus infection. Turning to the study itself: Public TCR beta signatures indicated both CMV infection and matching HLA type.

TCRdb recomputed calls from the reads with MiXCR, one row per CDR3 protein. The sample lists a few hundred thousand distinct CDR3 sequences, roughly an eighth occurring once. The germline V and J ends were trimmed by 5 bases and 2 bases, with 11 bases remaining between them. This CDR3 has 14 residues. CDR1 LNHDA and CDR2 SQIVND come from the germline V gene (reference sequence). The specimen was PBMCs. The source of this sequence is a human donor in good health (CMV status not recorded). Some clones in this sample may be carry-over from other donors' samples. The J gene is TRBJ2-3, the V gene TRBV19, with a possible D match to TRBD2 (5 bases). Here the CDR3 reads CASSGLAFTDTQYF. The CDR3 DNA reads as TGTGCCAGTAGTGGTCTAGCCTTCACAGATACGCAGTATTTT.